Listed below are T cell receptor beta chains from one sample, sequenced in a study of blood T cell repertoires in COVID-19. Method: immunoSEQ multiplex PCR; TCRdb's copy keeps in-frame clones and lacks some. The sample includes approximately 91,000 clones, 70% to 90% of them seen just once. Sequenced material: peripheral blood. The source of these receptors is a man in his 70s with acute or convalescent COVID-19. The CDR3 runs from the conserved cysteine through the conserved F or W. Fields, in order: D gene, V gene, clone size, J gene, CDR3 length, CDR3 protein, CDR3 DNA. D genes are given only for firm matches. Clone size is given for some rows only: seen once, a few or many times, or a class if the clone is expanded.

TRBD2	TRBV2	NA	TRBJ2-1	15	CASSEGGGNDNEQFF	TGTGCCAGCAGTGAAGGGGGGGGAAACGACAATGAGCAGTTCTTC
NA	TRBV19	NA	TRBJ1-6	18	CASSRRDNPSRINSPLHF	TGTGCCAGTAGTAGACGGGACAACCCCAGCCGAATCAATTCACCCCTCCACTTT
NA	TRBV3-1/TRBV3-2	once	TRBJ1-2	13	CASRAPQGLGYTF	TGTGCCAGCCGGGCCCCCCAGGGGCTGGGCTACACCTTC
TRBD2	TRBV14	NA	TRBJ2-5	16	CASSQGLAGGQETQYF	TGTGCCAGCAGCCAAGGCCTAGCGGGGGGTCAAGAGACCCAGTACTTC
TRBD1	TRBV11-2	NA	TRBJ2-7	15	CASSLGPGTAYEQYF	TGTGCCAGCAGCTTAGGTCCCGGGACAGCCTACGAGCAGTACTTC
TRBD1	TRBV25-1	NA	TRBJ1-2	13	CASSEIGQGGYTF	TGTGCCAGCAGTGAAATAGGACAGGGCGGCTACACCTTC
NA	TRBV25-1	NA	TRBJ1-4	15	CASSRQGGTNEKLFF	TGTGCCAGCAGCCGCCAAGGGGGAACTAATGAAAAACTGTTTTTT
TRBD1	TRBV2	few	TRBJ2-6	18	CARRGGTGGFSGANVLTF	TGTGCCCGGAGGGGAGGGACAGGGGGCTTCTCTGGGGCCAACGTCCTGACTTTC
NA	TRBV6-1	NA	TRBJ2-4	17	CASSAGLGVRAKNIQYF	TGTGCCAGCAGTGCTGGCTTAGGGGTTCGCGCCAAAAACATTCAGTACTTC
TRBD1	TRBV27	NA	TRBJ2-1	15	CASSLYGQGANEQFF	TGTGCCAGCAGTCTGTACGGACAGGGGGCGAATGAGCAGTTCTTC
TRBD1	TRBV3-1/TRBV3-2	NA	TRBJ2-1	14	CASSRMASGGEQFF	TGTGCCAGCAGCCGGATGGCATCAGGGGGTGAGCAGTTCTTC
TRBD1	TRBV30	NA	TRBJ2-2	15	CAWIWGQTNTGELFF	TGTGCCTGGATTTGGGGACAGACGAACACCGGGGAGCTGTTTTTT
NA	TRBV7-9	NA	TRBJ1-5	17	CASSLGAGASGNQPQHF	TGTGCCAGCAGCTTAGGCGCAGGGGCATCTGGCAATCAGCCCCAGCATTTT